A single sample is the source of the 3 T cell receptor beta chains below, sequenced in a study of blood T cells in healthy people across ages. With a J-beta primer mix and a sample-barcoded 5' primer, a second PCR ran about 6 to 11 cycles. TCRdb re-called the 5' RACE reads with MiXCR, one entry per CDR3 protein. The sample has roughly 1,700,000 distinct CDR3 sequences; 28% are singletons. Sequenced: blood. The receptors shown here come from a woman aged 25 to 45 in good health.

The chain employs TRBV25-1 and TRBJ1-1, with D possibly being TRBD1 (5 bases). Germline CDR1 reads MGHDK; CDR2 reads SYGVNS. Trimming took off 2 bases at V and 1 base at J, with 14 bases between the two ends. The CDR3 is 16 residues long. The CDR3 sequence is CASSELGSRANTEAFF. In DNA form, the CDR3 reads TGTGCCAGCAGTGAACTGGGCTCCAGGGCGAACACTGAAGCTTTCTTT.

This clonotype was observed many times. The V gene is TRBV29-1, the J gene TRBJ2-3; 9 bases are shared with TRBD2. Per the germline V gene, CDR1 is SQVTM and CDR2 is ANQGSEA. The CDR3 extends over 19 amino acids. V lost 7 bases and J lost 5; bases outside the gene matches: 25. Here the CDR3 reads CSGRARALTAGGIEDTQYF. The CDR3 DNA sequence: TGCAGCGGCCGCGCTAGGGCTCTGACGGCGGGGGGGATCGAAGATACGCAGTATTTT.

The chain recombines TRBV4-1 with TRBJ2-7, with 10 bases fitting TRBD1. Germline V CDR1 and CDR2: MGHRA, YSYEKL. The CDR3 totals 16 residues. Unmatched junction bases numbered 5, after V lost 1 base and J lost 2 bases. As DNA, the CDR3 is TGCGCCAGCAGCCAAGGCCCAGGACAGGGGGCCTACGAGCAGTACTTC. Protein: CASSQGPGQGAYEQYF.